This T cell receptor (beta chain) was captured by sequencing in a study of blood T cell repertoires in COVID-19. Study-level information: The samples span acute and convalescent COVID-19 from the United States, Italy and Spain. PBMCs, B-cell-depleted T cells, or T cells were the source of the cDNA or gDNA that made up the material.

Per the original data handling: Amplified reference gene primers provided the basis for estimating nucleated cell counts. TCRdb's copy holds only in-frame clones and misses some; the assay was immunoSEQ multiplex PCR. V and J calls and clone size follow that table, whereas D and trimming were derived from the DNA. Of some 500,000 clones listed, less than 90% are singletons. CDR1 SEHNR and CDR2 FQNEAQ come from the germline V gene (reference sequence). V gave up 2 bases and J gave up 3 bases; unmatched junction bases: 4. This CDR3 is built from 15 residues. The Seattle site enrolled patients during active infection and followed them longitudinally.

The chain is built from TRBV7-9 and TRBJ2-5, with 9 bases aligning to TRBD1. Sequenced input: peripheral blood. This receptor was obtained from a woman aged 45-59 years with COVID-19, enrolled during active disease. The CDR3 nucleotides are TGTGCCAGCAGCTTATTAGGGGACAGGGAAGAGACCCAGTACTTC. It translates to CASSLLGDREETQYF.